This T cell receptor (beta chain) was retrieved from a study of human T cells and chemical hapten exposure. Study context: Alopecia areata, totalis or universalis was found in mostly female patients.

Time point here: patch test 2, 6 weeks after DPC sensitization. Stated treatment: therapeutic diphenylcyclopropenone sensitization with weekly scalp DPC. Trimming left V 4 bases short and J 6 bases short, with 7 bases between. There are 13 residues in the CDR3. MiXCR was run by TCRdb on the RACE reads, yielding one entry per CDR3 protein. The sample contains approximately 350,000 distinct CDR3 sequences, about 6% of which appear only once. This clonotype was observed at least ten times. The receptor's source is a woman under 30 with alopecia areata. Some clones in this sample may be carry-over from other donors' samples. The sequencing here drew on whole blood, taken in connection with sensitization to the hapten diphenylcyclopropenone (DPC). The rearrangement links TRBV12-3 or TRBV12-4 to TRBJ1-6; possible D gene TRBD1, 5 bases. CDR3 sequence reads: CASSSQGNSPLHF. CDR3 coding DNA: TGTGCCAGCAGTTCCCAGGGTAATTCACCCCTCCACTTT.